The 29 T cell receptor beta chains reported below all come from one sample, sequenced in a study of cytomegalovirus exposure and HLA in healthy donors. Assay: immunoSEQ multiplex PCR; the TCRdb copy retains only in-frame clones and omits some. Here the sample spans about 140,000 clones, less than 90% being singletons. Sequencing was done on a sample of PBMCs. The receptors here all came from a young man in good health and CMV-seronegative.

The chain has TRBV5-1 and TRBJ2-1, with D maybe TRBD1 (5 bases). There are 15 residues in the CDR3. V was trimmed by 3 bases and J by 1 base, leaving 11 bases between them. The germline V gene encodes CDR1 SGHRS and CDR2 YFSETQ. In DNA, the CDR3 is TGCGCCAGCAGCTCAGGGCCAGGGTCCTACAATGAGCAGTTCTTC. Amino acids: CASSSGPGSYNEQFF.

The CDR3, as DNA: TGCGCCAGCAGCCCCGGCGGGAGCTCAACGTCGTACCAAGAGACCCAGTACTTC. Its protein product is CASSPGGSSTSYQETQYF. The V and J genes are TRBV5-1 and TRBJ2-5; TRBD2 matches at 7 bases. Per germline, CDR1 SGHRS and CDR2 YFSETQ. The CDR3 loop spans 18 amino acids. J was trimmed by 0 bases and V by 4 bases; bases with no gene match: 15.

The chain links TRBV11-2 to TRBJ1-1; 10 nucleotides line up with TRBD1. J gave up 4 bases and V 5 bases, and 4 bases lay outside the gene matches. This CDR3 region has 14 residues. The V gene's germline CDR1 is SGHAT and CDR2 FQNNGV. Written as DNA, the CDR3 is TGTGCCAGCAGCCCGGACAGGGGGTTCACTGAAGCTTTCTTT. Amino acids: CASSPDRGFTEAFF.

V gene TRBV6-5 combines with J gene TRBJ2-1; maybe TRBD2 (7 bases). CDR1 is MNHEY and CDR2 is SVGAGI in the germline V gene. Trimming shortened V by 2 bases and J by 7 bases, and 12 bases separated the two germline ends. This CDR3 has 14 residues. In DNA form, the CDR3 reads TGTGCCAGCAGTTACGGGGGGGCGGGTAATGAGCAGTTCTTC. It yields the protein CASSYGGAGNEQFF.

This chain joins TRBV7-2 and TRBJ2-2, with TRBD2 matching 8 bases. The CDR3 consists of 14 residues. The germline gives CDR1 SGHTA, CDR2 FQGNSA. Germline trimming cut 7 bases from V and 6 bases from J; bases unmatched to any gene: 7. The CDR3 region has the DNA TGTGCCAGCACACCCCGGGGGGGGGCCGGGGAGCTGTTTTTT. Translation gives CASTPRGGAGELFF.

The J gene is TRBJ1-6, the V gene TRBV9; TRBD1 might be the D (6 bases). Trimming removed 0 bases at V and 0 bases at J, with 19 bases between. The CDR3 sequence is 20 residues long. CDR1 and CDR2 (germline): SGDLS, YYNGEE. The CDR3 region is CASSVEKAGALSSYNSPLHF. The CDR3 DNA sequence: TGTGCCAGCAGCGTAGAGAAGGCAGGGGCCCTCTCCTCCTATAATTCACCCCTCCACTTT.

The rearrangement uses TRBV9 and TRBJ1-1; 7 nucleotides align to TRBD1. CDR3 length equals 13 residues. The J segment lost 7 bases and the V segment lost 3 bases, leaving 6 bases of the junction unmatched. Germline V gives CDR1 SGDLS, CDR2 YYNGEE. The CDR3 reads CASSAGTEIEAFF. The DNA of the CDR3 is TGTGCCAGCAGCGCCGGGACAGAGATTGAAGCTTTCTTT.

The rearrangement links TRBV6-1 to TRBJ2-1; 7 bases line up with TRBD1. Trimming took 7 bases from V and 8 from J; bases not matched to a gene: 11. This CDR3 has 14 residues. Germline V gene data show CDR1 as MNHNS and CDR2 as SASEGT. DNA of the CDR3: TGTGCCAGCAAAGGGACAGTTAGTCGCGATGAGCAGTTCTTC. This gives the protein CASKGTVSRDEQFF.

The chain uses TRBV15 and TRBJ2-6; 9 bases are shared with TRBD1. The CDR3 consists of 18 residues. From germline, CDR1 is LNHNV and CDR2 YYDKDF (reference sequence). The junction had 7 bases not matched to a gene; V was cut back by 4 bases and J by 0 bases. The CDR3 loop reads CATSTTDRGISGANVLTF. The CDR3 DNA reads as TGTGCCACCAGCACTACGGACAGGGGCATCTCTGGGGCCAACGTCCTGACTTTC.

The rearrangement uses TRBV28 and TRBJ2-7, with TRBD2 as a possible D gene (6 bases). Trimming left V 3 bases short and J 9 bases short, with 21 bases between. CDR1 and CDR2 from the germline V gene are MDHEN and SYDVKM. The CDR3 runs 15 residues. CDR3 sequence: CASSLMAGNYEGQYF. The DNA of the CDR3 is TGTGCCAGCAGTTTGATGGCGGGAAATTATGAGGGGCAGTACTTC.

This clone was picked up one time. V usage is TRBV5-4 and J usage is TRBJ2-7; 7 nucleotides align to TRBD2. The CDR3 sequence is 14 residues long. V shed 3 bases and J 7 bases; nucleotides not matched to a gene: 10. CDR1 is SGHNT, CDR2 YYREEE, per germline (reference sequence). The CDR3 is CASSYDMGGGEQYF. The DNA of the CDR3 is TGTGCCAGCAGCTACGACATGGGGGGAGGGGAGCAGTACTTC.

V usage is TRBV7-9 and J usage is TRBJ2-7, with 9 bases identical to TRBD2. The CDR3 contains 15 residues. Germline V gives CDR1 SEHNR, CDR2 FQNEAQ (reference sequence). The V and J ends lost 5 bases and 6 bases, in that order; junction bases with no gene match: 11. The CDR3 sequence is CASSPKGLALGEQYF. DNA for the CDR3: TGTGCCAGCAGCCCAAAGGGACTAGCTTTAGGCGAGCAGTACTTC.

CDR3 region: CASSLDRSIGEKLFF. CDR3 DNA: TGTGCCAGCAGCTTAGACAGGTCGATTGGTGAAAAACTGTTTTTT. J is TRBJ1-4 and V is TRBV7-9, with TRBD1 as a possible D gene (5 bases). Germline CDR1 and CDR2: SEHNR and FQNEAQ (reference sequence). V lost 1 base to trimming and J lost 7 bases, with 13 bases between them. The CDR3 contains 15 residues.

The gene calls are TRBV10-3 and TRBJ1-5; a possible D gene is TRBD1 (6 bases). The ends were cut back, 5 bases at V and 5 bases at J, with 13 bases in the middle. The CDR3 is 14 residues long. The germline gives CDR1 ENHRY, CDR2 SYGVKD. CDR3 nucleotides: TGTGCCATCAGTACCGGGGGGCATGATCAGCCCCAGCATTTT. Its protein product is CAISTGGHDQPQHF.

The V and J genes are TRBV27 and TRBJ2-1; 9 bases align to TRBD1. The CDR3 loop spans 23 amino acids. Looked up from germline, CDR1 is MNHEY and CDR2 is SMNVEV (reference sequence). V shed 3 bases, J shed 0 bases, and the junction held 24 bases outside the gene matches. The CDR3 region is CASSFMADRGWSFPDRSYNEQFF. The CDR3 coding sequence is TGTGCCAGCAGTTTTATGGCGGACAGGGGTTGGTCCTTCCCCGACCGCTCCTACAATGAGCAGTTCTTC.

The chain combines TRBV28 with TRBJ2-5; 9 bases are a match to TRBD1. V lost 10 bases to trimming and J lost 4 bases; unmatched junction nucleotides: 10. The CDR3 runs 14 residues. Looked up from germline, CDR1 is MDHEN and CDR2 is SYDVKM. CDR3 sequence: CAITRQGGRETQYF. The CDR3 nucleotides read TGTGCCATTACCAGACAGGGGGGACGAGAGACCCAGTACTTC.

V is TRBV7-2 and J is TRBJ1-5; no clear D. Germline CDR1 reads SGHTA; CDR2 reads FQGNSA. The CDR3 runs to 18 residues. Trimming took off 0 bases at V and 3 bases at J, with 18 bases between the two ends. CDR3 sequence: CASSLASTDIYHNQPQHF. CDR3 nucleotides: TGTGCCAGCAGCTTAGCGTCAACCGACATCTATCACAATCAGCCCCAGCATTTT.

V usage is TRBV7-8 and J usage is TRBJ2-7, with D unclear. V lost 1 base to trimming and J lost 4 bases, with 8 bases between them. Germline CDR1 is SGHVS and CDR2 is FQNEAQ. CDR3 length: 13 amino acids. The CDR3 loop reads CASSLVPRYEQYF. DNA of the CDR3: TGTGCCAGCAGCTTAGTCCCCCGGTACGAGCAGTACTTC.

This chain links TRBV19 with TRBJ2-7; the match to TRBD1 covers 7 bases. This CDR3 has 14 residues. V trimming: 5 bases; J trimming: 2 bases; junction bases outside the gene matches: 6. Looked up from germline, CDR1 is LNHDA and CDR2 is SQIVND (reference sequence). The CDR3 region has the DNA TGTGCCAGTAGTCGACAGGGCTTCGCCTACGAGCAGTACTTC. This gives the protein CASSRQGFAYEQYF.

The chain links TRBV9 to TRBJ2-1, with 7 bases lining up with TRBD1. The CDR3 consists of 13 residues. Germline loops: CDR1 SGDLS, CDR2 YYNGEE. V gave up 4 bases and J gave up 7 bases; unmatched junction bases: 5. The CDR3 nucleotides are TGTGCCAGCAGCCAGGGACAGACAAATGAGCAGTTCTTC. Translating gives CASSQGQTNEQFF.

The chain uses TRBV5-6 and TRBJ2-1; the D gene is possibly TRBD2 (5 bases). Germline V gene data show CDR1 as SGHDT and CDR2 as YYEEEE. CDR3 length: 14 residues. With 4 bases removed from V and 11 bases from J, the gap between germline ends came to 19 bases. The CDR3 sequence is CASSMPVVRAKQFF. CDR3 nucleotide sequence: TGTGCCAGCAGCATGCCGGTAGTGCGGGCGAAGCAGTTCTTC.

This chain joins TRBV6-6 and TRBJ2-7; 8 bases are shared with TRBD1. The CDR3 sequence is 16 residues long. The germline CDR1 and CDR2 sequences are MNHNY and SVGAGI (reference sequence). V shed 5 bases, J shed 1 base, and the junction held 10 bases outside the gene matches. The CDR3 DNA follows: TGTGCCAGCAGTGGACACAGGGGGGACAATTCCTACGAGCAGTACTTC. This sequence encodes CASSGHRGDNSYEQYF.

This clone was seen a single time. The J gene is TRBJ1-2, the V gene TRBV29-1, with TRBD1 identical over 10 bases. Germline assignment: CDR1 SQVTM and CDR2 ANQGSEA. The trim removed 6 bases at V and 0 bases at J, leaving 7 bases unmatched. The CDR3 loop spans 15 amino acids. The CDR3 protein is CSVAGQGLSNYGYTF. The CDR3 DNA is TGCAGCGTCGCGGGACAGGGGCTTTCTAACTATGGCTACACCTTC.

This CDR3 is CASSSTGTGNTIYF. As DNA, the CDR3 is TGTGCCAGCAGTTCAACAGGGACTGGAAACACCATATATTTT. The V gene is TRBV27, the J gene TRBJ1-3, with a tentative D call TRBD1 (6 bases). Germline lookup yields CDR1 MNHEY and CDR2 SMNVEV (reference sequence). CDR3 length: 14 amino acids. V lost 4 bases to trimming and J lost 2 bases, with 9 bases between them.

V and J are TRBV27 and TRBJ1-3; 8 bases fit TRBD1. Germline assignment: CDR1 MNHEY and CDR2 SMNVEV (reference sequence). V shed 5 bases, J shed 2 bases, and the junction held 2 bases outside the gene matches. The CDR3 covers 14 residues. The CDR3 nucleotides are TGTGCCAGCAGTCAGGGGGCGACTGGAAACACCATATATTTT. Amino acid sequence: CASSQGATGNTIYF.

The chain recombines TRBV25-1 with TRBJ1-6, with D perhaps matching TRBD1 (5 bases). V was shortened by 7 bases and J by 7 bases, with 14 bases between the two germline ends. From germline, CDR1 is MGHDK and CDR2 SYGVNS. The length of the CDR3 is 14 residues. The chain's CDR3 is CASKFATVNSPLHF. The CDR3 DNA reads as TGTGCCAGCAAATTCGCGACAGTAAATTCACCCCTCCACTTT.

This clone was seen only a few times. The rearrangement uses TRBV11-3 and TRBJ1-3; the match to TRBD1 covers 9 bases. The CDR3 runs 14 residues. V was pared by 4 bases and J by 4 bases, with 2 bases of the junction left unmatched. CDR1 and CDR2 (germline): SGHNT, YENEEA. This CDR3 reads CASSSDRGGNTIYF. The CDR3 bases are TGTGCCAGCAGCTCGGACAGGGGAGGAAACACCATATATTTT. The full variable domain, with the rest looked up from reference TRBV11-3 and TRBJ1-3, is EAGVVQSPRYKIIEKKQPVAFWCNPISGHNTLYWYLQNLGQGPELLIRYENEEAVDDSQLPKDRFSAERLKGVDSTLKIQPAELGDSAVYLCASSSDRGGNTIYFGEGSWLTVV.

This sequence joins TRBV9 and TRBJ2-1, with 7 positions matching TRBD2. V lost 3 bases, J lost 6 bases, and 21 bases stayed unmatched. Germline V CDR1 and CDR2: SGDLS, YYNGEE. CDR3 length equals 19 residues. The CDR3: CASSAQIRSSGVRGNEQFF. The DNA of the CDR3 is TGTGCCAGCAGCGCCCAGATCCGTTCAAGCGGGGTAAGGGGCAATGAGCAGTTCTTC.

This chain connects TRBV5-1 to TRBJ2-1; TRBD1 might be the D (5 bases). Trimming removed 0 bases at V and 10 bases at J, with 14 bases between. Germline CDR1 reads SGHRS; CDR2 reads YFSETQ. The CDR3 loop spans 14 amino acids. For the CDR3, the DNA is TGCGCCAGCAGCTTGGAGGCAGGGCGACGAGAGCAGTTCTTC. Its protein is CASSLEAGRREQFF. The variable domain in full, with the rest retrieved from reference TRBV5-1 and TRBJ2-1, is KAGVTQTPRYLIKTRGQQVTLSCSPISGHRSVSWYQQTPGQGLQFLFEYFSETQRNKGNFPGRFSGRQFSNSRSEMNVSTLELGDSALYLCASSLEAGRREQFFGPGTRLTVL.